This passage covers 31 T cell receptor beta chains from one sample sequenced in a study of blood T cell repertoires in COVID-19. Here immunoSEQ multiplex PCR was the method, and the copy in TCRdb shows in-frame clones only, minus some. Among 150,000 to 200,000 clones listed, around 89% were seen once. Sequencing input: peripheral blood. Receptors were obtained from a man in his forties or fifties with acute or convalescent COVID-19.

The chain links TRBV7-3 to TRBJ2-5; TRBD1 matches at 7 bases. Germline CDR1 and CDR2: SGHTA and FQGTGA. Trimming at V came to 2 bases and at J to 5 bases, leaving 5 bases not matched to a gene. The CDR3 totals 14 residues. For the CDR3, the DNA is TGTGCCAGCAGCTTAGGACAGGCTGGGGAGACCCAGTACTTC. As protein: CASSLGQAGETQYF.

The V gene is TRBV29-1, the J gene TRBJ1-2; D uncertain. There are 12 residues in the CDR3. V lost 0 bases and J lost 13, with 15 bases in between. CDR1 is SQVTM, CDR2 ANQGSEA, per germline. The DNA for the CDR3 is TGCAGCGTTGAAGATCCCCCGGGAGTGTGCACCTTC. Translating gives CSVEDPPGVCTF.

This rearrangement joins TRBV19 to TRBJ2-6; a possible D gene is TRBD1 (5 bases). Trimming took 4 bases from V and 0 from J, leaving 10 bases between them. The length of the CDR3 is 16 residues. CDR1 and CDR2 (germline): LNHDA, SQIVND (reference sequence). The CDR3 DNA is TGTGCCAGTAGTAGGGGCAGCACCTCTGGGGCCAACGTCCTGACTTTC. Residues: CASSRGSTSGANVLTF.

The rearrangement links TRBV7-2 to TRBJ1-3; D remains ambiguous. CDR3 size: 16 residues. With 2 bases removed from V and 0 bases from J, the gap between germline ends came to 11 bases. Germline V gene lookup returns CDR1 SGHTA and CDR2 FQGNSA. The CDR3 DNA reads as TGTGCCAGCAGCTTAAGAGGGCAGCGCTCTGGAAACACCATATATTTT. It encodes CASSLRGQRSGNTIYF.

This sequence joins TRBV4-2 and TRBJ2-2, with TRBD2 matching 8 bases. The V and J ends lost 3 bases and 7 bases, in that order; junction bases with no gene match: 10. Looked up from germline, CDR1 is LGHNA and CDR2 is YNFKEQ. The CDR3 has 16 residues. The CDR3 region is CASSQSGGRSNGELFF. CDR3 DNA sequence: TGTGCCAGCAGCCAGAGCGGGGGCAGATCGAACGGGGAGCTGTTTTTT.

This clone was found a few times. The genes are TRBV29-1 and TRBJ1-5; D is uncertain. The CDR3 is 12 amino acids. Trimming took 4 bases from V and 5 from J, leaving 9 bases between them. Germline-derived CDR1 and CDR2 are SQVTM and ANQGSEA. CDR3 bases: TGCAGCGTTGGGGCAAGAGATCAGCCCCAGCATTTT. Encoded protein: CSVGARDQPQHF.

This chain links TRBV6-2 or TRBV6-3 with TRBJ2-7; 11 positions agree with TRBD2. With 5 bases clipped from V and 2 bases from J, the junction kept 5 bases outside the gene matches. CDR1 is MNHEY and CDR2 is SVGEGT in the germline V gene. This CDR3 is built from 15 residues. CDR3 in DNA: TGTGCCAGCAGTCGCGGGACTAGCGGAACCTACGAGCAGTACGTC. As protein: CASSRGTSGTYEQYV.

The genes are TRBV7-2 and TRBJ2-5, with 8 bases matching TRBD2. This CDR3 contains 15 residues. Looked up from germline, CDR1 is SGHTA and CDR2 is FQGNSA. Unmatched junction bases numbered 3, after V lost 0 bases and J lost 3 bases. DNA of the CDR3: TGTGCCAGCAGCTTAGCCGGGACTAGGGAAGAGACCCAGTACTTC. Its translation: CASSLAGTREETQYF.

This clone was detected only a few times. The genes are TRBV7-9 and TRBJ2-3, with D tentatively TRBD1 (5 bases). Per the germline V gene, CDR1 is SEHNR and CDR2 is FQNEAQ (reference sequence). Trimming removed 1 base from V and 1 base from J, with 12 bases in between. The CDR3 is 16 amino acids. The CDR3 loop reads CASSLGMGQRTDTQYF. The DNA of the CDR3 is TGTGCCAGCAGCTTAGGGATGGGGCAACGCACAGATACGCAGTATTTT.

The CDR3 bases are TGCGCCAGCAGCCAAGTTCCGGGCGGGGGCACCGGGGAGCTGTTTTTT. This gives the protein CASSQVPGGGTGELFF. The V gene is TRBV4-1, the J gene TRBJ2-2, with 7 nucleotides matching TRBD2. Trimming cost V 1 base and J 4 bases; bases outside gene matches: 6. Germline V gene data show CDR1 as MGHRA and CDR2 as YSYEKL. This CDR3 is 16 amino acids long.

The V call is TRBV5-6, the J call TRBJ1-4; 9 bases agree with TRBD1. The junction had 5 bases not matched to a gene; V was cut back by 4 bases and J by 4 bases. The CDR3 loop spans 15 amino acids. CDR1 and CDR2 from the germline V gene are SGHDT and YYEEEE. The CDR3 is CASSAGTGINEKLFF. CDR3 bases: TGTGCCAGCAGCGCCGGGACAGGGATTAATGAAAAACTGTTTTTT.

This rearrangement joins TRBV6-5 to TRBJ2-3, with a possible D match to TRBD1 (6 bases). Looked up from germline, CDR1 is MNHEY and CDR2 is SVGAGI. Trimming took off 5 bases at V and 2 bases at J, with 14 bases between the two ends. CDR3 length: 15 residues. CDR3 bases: TGTGCCAGCAGTACTTCAGGGGTTCCCACAGATACGCAGTATTTT. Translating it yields CASSTSGVPTDTQYF.

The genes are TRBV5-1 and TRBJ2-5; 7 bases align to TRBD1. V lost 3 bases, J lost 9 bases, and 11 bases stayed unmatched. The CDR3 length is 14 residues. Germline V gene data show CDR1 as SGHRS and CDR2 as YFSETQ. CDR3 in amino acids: CASSYGDRVRAQYF. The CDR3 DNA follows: TGCGCCAGCAGCTACGGGGACAGAGTGCGAGCCCAGTACTTC.

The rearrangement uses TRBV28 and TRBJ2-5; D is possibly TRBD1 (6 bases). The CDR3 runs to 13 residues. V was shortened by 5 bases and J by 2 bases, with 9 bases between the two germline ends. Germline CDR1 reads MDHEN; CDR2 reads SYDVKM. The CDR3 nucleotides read TGTGCCAGCAGTAGGGGGTGGCAAGAGACCCAGTACTTC. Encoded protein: CASSRGWQETQYF.

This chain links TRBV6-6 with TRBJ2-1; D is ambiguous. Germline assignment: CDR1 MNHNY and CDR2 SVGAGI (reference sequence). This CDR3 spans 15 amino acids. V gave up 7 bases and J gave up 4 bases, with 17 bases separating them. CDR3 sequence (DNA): TGTGCCAGCAATGAAAGGCGTGACGGGTACAATGAGCAGTTCTTC. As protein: CASNERRDGYNEQFF.

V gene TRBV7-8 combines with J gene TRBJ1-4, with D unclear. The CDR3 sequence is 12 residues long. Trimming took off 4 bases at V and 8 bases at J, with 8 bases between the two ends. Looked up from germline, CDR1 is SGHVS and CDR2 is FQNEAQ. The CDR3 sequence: CASSYAGEKLFF. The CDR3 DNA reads TGTGCCAGCAGCTACGCGGGGGAAAAACTGTTTTTT.

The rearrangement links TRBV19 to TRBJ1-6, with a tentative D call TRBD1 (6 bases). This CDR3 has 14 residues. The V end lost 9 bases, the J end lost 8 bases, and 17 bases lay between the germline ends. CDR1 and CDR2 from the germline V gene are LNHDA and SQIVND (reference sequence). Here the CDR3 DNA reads TGTGCCAGCCAGGAGGACAGAACCGATTCACCCCTCCACTTT. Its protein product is CASQEDRTDSPLHF.

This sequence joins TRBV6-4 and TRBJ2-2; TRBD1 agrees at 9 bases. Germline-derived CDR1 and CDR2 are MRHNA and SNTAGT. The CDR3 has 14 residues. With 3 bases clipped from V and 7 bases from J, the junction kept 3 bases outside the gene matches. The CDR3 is CASSEQGAFGELFF. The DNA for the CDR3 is TGTGCCAGCAGTGAACAGGGGGCATTCGGGGAGCTGTTTTTT.

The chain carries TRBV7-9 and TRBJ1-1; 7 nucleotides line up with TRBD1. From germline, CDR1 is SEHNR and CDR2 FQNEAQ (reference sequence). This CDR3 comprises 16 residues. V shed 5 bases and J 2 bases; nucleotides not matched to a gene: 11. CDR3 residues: CASSTPDRASNTEAFF. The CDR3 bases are TGTGCCAGCAGCACCCCAGACAGGGCCTCTAACACTGAAGCTTTCTTT.

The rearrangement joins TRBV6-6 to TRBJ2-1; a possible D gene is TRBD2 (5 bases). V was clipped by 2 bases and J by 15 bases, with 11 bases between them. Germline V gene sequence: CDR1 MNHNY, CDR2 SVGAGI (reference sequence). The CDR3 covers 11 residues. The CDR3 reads CASSYLRGWFF. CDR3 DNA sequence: TGTGCCAGCAGTTACCTCCGAGGGTGGTTCTTC.

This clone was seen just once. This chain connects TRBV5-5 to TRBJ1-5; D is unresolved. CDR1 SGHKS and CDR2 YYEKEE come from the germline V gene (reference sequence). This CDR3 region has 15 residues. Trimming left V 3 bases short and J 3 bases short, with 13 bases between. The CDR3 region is CASSSGPGSNQPQHF. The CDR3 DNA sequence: TGTGCCAGCAGCTCTGGACCGGGGTCCAATCAGCCCCAGCATTTT.

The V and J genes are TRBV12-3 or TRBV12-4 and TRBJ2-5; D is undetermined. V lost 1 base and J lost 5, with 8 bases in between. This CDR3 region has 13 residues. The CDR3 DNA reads TGTGCCAGCAGTTTAGTGGTTGCGGAGACCCAGTACTTC. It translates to CASSLVVAETQYF.

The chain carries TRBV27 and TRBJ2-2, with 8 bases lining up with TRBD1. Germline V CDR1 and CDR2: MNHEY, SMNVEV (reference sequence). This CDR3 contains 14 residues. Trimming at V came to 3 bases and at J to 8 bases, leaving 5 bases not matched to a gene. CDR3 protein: CASSFSRGLGELFF. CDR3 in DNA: TGTGCCAGCAGTTTCTCCAGGGGGCTTGGGGAGCTGTTTTTT.

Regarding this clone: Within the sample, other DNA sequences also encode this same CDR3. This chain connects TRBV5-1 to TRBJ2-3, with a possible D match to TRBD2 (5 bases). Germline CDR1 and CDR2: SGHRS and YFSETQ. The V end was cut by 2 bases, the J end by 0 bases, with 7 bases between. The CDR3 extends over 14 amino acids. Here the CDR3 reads CASSFGGSTDTQYF. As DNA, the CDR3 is TGCGCCAGCAGCTTCGGAGGCAGCACAGATACGCAGTATTTT.

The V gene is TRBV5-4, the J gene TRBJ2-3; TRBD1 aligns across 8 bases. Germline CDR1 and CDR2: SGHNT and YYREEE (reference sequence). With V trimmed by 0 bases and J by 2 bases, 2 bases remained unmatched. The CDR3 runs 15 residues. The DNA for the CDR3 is TGTGCCAGCAGCTTGGGACAGGGGTCCACAGATACGCAGTATTTT. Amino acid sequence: CASSLGQGSTDTQYF.

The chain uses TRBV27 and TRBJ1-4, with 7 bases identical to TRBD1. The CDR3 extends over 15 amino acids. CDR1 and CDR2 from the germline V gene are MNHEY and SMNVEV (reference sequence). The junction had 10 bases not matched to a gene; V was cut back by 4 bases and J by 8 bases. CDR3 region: CASSSGTVRGEKLFF. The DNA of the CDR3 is TGTGCCAGCAGTTCGGGGACAGTACGAGGAGAAAAACTGTTTTTT.

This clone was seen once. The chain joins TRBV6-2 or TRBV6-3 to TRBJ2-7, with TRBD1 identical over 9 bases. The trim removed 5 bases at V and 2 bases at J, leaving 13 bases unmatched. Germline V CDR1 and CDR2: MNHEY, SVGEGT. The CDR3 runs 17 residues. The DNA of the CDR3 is TGTGCCAGCAGTGCCCCAAACAGGGGGCAAGAGGCCTACGAGCAGTACTTC. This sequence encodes CASSAPNRGQEAYEQYF.

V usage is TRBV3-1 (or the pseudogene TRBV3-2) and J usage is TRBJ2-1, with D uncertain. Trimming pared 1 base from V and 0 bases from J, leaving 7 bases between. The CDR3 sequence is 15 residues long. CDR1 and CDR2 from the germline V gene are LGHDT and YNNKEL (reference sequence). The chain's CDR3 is CASSQALSSYNEQFF. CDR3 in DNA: TGTGCCAGCAGCCAAGCCTTGAGCTCCTACAATGAGCAGTTCTTC.

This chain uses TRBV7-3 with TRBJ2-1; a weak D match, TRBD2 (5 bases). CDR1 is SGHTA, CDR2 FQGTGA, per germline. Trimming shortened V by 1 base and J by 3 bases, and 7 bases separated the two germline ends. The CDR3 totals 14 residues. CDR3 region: CASSLSAGYNEQFF. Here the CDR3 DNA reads TGTGCCAGCAGCTTAAGTGCGGGCTACAATGAGCAGTTCTTC.

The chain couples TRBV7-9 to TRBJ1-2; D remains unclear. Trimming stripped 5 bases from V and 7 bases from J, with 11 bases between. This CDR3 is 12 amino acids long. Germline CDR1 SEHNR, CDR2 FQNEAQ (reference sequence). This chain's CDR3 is CASSTGVIGYTF. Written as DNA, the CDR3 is TGTGCCAGCAGCACCGGGGTAATTGGCTACACCTTC.

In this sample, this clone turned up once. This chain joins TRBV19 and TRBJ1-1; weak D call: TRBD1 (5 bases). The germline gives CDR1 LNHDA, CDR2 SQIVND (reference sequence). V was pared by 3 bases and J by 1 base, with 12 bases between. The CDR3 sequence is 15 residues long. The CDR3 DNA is TGTGCCAGTAGTATGCTTATGGGGCAGAACACTGAAGCTTTCTTT. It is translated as CASSMLMGQNTEAFF.